This T cell receptor beta chain is from a study of shared clonotypes between healthy human individuals. Study results and caveats: The small donor group covered limited genetic and exposure diversity. Blood alone was sampled, and tissue repertoires likely differ. Non-shared clonotypes had lower generation probabilities than clonotypes shared by all four sorted-subset donors.

This clone showed up just a few times. What it recognizes is unknown. Trimming stripped 5 bases from V and 2 bases from J, with 12 bases between. The germline gives CDR1 MNHNS, CDR2 SASEGT. The CDR3 length is 14 residues. Profiled with immunoSEQ multiplex PCR; TCRdb holds only in-frame clones, not every one. The sample yields around 2.1 million clones, 85% to 95% seen once. CD45RO-negative CD8 cells positively selected for CCR7 made up the naive population, which excluded terminally differentiated effector memory CD45RA+ cells. Sequencing was done on a sample of naive CD8+ T cells from PBMCs. V usage is TRBV6-1 and J usage is TRBJ1-1, with D perhaps TRBD1 (6 bases). The clonotype was recovered from a man in his late teens or twenties in good health. Some clones in this sample may be carry-over from other donors' samples. The CDR3 nucleotides are TGTGCCAGCAGTCCCTGGGGGCTCAACACTGAAGCTTTCTTT. Translating gives CASSPWGLNTEAFF.